This record concerns one TCR beta chain sequence. What it binds is unknown. Method: immunoSEQ multiplex PCR; TCRdb's copy keeps in-frame clones and lacks some. The table has about 460,000 clones, approximately 77% seen once. The source of the sample is a study of shared clonotypes between healthy human individuals. The CDR3 consists of 13 residues. The V end was cut by 8 bases, the J end by 7 bases, with 15 bases between. Germline V gene data show CDR1 as LNHNV and CDR2 as YYDKDF (reference sequence). There were only Caucasian adults among the donors, and all lived in Nashville, Tennessee. General study findings and limits: In this cohort, only blood was sampled, and tissue repertoires likely differ.

Sequenced material: PBMCs. The source of this sequence is a woman in her forties in good health. Some clones in this sample may be carry-over from other donors' samples. This sequence joins TRBV15 and TRBJ2-1, with D hard to call. The chain's CDR3 is CATSILPGNEQFF. CDR3 coding DNA: TGTGCCACCTCTATCCTCCCCGGGAATGAGCAGTTCTTC.